This T cell receptor beta chain was recorded in a study of blood T cell repertoires in COVID-19. Study as a whole: Researchers got acute and convalescent COVID-19 samples from the United States, Italy and Spain.

The CDR3 contains 15 residues. The trim removed 2 bases at V and 7 bases at J, leaving 8 bases unmatched. Germline V CDR1 and CDR2: SGHKS, YYEKEE (reference sequence). Using immunoSEQ multiplex PCR, the repertoire was profiled, and TCRdb retains in-frame clones only, with some absent. The table includes nearly 100,000 clones, around four fifths detected once. The sequence derives from a man aged 65 to 79 with acute or convalescent COVID-19. Sequences were obtained from peripheral blood. The rearrangement joins TRBV5-5 to TRBJ1-2; TRBD1 agrees at 10 bases. The CDR3, as DNA: TGTGCCAGCAGCTTTGGGGACAGGGGATCGGCTGGCTACACCTTC. The encoded protein is CASSFGDRGSAGYTF.